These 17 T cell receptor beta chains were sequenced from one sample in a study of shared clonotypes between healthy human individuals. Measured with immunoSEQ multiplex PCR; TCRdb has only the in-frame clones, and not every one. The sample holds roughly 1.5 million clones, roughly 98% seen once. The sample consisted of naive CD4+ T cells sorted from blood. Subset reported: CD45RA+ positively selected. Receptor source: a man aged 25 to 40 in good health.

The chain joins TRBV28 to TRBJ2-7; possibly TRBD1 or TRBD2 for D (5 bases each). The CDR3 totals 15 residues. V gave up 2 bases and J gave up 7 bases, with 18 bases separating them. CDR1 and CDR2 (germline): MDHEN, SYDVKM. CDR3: CASSLGLRFGGEQYF. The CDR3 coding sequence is TGTGCCAGCAGTTTAGGACTCCGTTTTGGGGGAGAGCAGTACTTC. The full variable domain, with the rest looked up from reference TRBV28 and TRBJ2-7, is DVKVTQSSRYLVKRTGEKVFLECVQDMDHENMFWYRQDPGLGLRLIYFSYDVKMKEKGDIPEGYSVSREKKERFSLILESASTNQTSMYLCASSLGLRFGGEQYFGPGTRLTVT.

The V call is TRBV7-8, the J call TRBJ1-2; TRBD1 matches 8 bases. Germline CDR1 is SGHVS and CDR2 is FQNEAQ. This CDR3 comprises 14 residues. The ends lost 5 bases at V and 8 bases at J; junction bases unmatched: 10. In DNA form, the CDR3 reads TGTGCCAGCAGCCTGCCGGACAGGGCGAGAGGCTACACCTTC. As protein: CASSLPDRARGYTF.

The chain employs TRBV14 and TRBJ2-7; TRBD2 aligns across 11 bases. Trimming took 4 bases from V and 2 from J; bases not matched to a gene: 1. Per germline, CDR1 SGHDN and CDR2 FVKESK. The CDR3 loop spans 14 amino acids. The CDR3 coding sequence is TGTGCCAGCAGCCGACTAGCGGGGACCTACGAGCAGTACTTC. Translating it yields CASSRLAGTYEQYF.

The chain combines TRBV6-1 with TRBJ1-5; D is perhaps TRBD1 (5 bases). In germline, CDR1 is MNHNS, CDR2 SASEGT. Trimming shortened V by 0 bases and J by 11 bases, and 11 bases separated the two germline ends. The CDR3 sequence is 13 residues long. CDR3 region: CASSEALQGAQHF. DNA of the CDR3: TGTGCCAGCAGTGAAGCGCTTCAGGGAGCCCAGCATTTT.

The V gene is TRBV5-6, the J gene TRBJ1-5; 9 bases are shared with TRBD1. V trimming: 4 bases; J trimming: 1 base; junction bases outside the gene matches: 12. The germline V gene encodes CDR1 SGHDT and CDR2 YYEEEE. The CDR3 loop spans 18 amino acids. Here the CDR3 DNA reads TGTGCCAGCAGCAAACGAGGAGGGACAGGGACCAGCAATCAGCCCCAGCATTTT. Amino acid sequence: CASSKRGGTGTSNQPQHF.

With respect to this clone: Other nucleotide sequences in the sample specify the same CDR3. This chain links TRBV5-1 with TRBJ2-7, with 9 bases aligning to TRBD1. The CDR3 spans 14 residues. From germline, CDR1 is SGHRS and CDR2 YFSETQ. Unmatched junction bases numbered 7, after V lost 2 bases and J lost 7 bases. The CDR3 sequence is CASSFPGQGSEQYF. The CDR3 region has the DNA TGCGCCAGCAGCTTTCCGGGACAGGGAAGTGAGCAGTACTTC.

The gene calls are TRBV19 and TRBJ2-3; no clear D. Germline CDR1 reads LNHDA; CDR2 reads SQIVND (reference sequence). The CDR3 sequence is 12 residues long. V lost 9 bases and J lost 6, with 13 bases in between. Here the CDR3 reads CASAGPADTQYF. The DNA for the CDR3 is TGTGCCAGCGCCGGTCCAGCCGATACGCAGTATTTT.

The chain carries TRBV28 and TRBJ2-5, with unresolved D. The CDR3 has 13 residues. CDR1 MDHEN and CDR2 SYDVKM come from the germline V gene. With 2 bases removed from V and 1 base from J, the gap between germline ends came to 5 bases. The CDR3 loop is CASSLRFQETQYF. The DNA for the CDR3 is TGTGCCAGCAGTTTACGGTTCCAAGAGACCCAGTACTTC.

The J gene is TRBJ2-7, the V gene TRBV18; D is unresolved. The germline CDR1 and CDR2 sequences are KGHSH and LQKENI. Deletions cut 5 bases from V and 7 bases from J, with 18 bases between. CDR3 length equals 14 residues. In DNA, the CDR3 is TGTGCCAGCTCATTACCGGGCCTCTCGAAAGAGCAGTACTTC. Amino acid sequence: CASSLPGLSKEQYF.

In DNA, the CDR3 is TGTGCCAGCAGCCTAGTTGGTGGGGGACTAGCCAAAAACATTCAGTACTTC. Residues: CASSLVGGGLAKNIQYF. The chain combines TRBV5-4 with TRBJ2-4; a weak D match, TRBD2 (6 bases). V was cut by 4 bases and J by 0 bases, with 17 bases left in between. Per the germline V gene, CDR1 is SGHNT and CDR2 is YYREEE (reference sequence). CDR3 length: 17 amino acids.

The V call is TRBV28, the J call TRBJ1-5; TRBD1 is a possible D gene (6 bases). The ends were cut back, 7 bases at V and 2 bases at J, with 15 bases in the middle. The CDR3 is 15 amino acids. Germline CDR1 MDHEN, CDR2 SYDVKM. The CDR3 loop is CASTRDIIGNQPQHF. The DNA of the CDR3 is TGTGCCAGCACTAGGGACATAATCGGCAATCAGCCCCAGCATTTT.

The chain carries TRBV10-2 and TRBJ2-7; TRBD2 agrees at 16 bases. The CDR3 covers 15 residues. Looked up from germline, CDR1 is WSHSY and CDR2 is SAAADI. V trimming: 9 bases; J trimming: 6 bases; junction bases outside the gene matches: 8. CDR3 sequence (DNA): TGCGCCAGTGGGACTAGCGGGAGGGCCTTGGGCGAGCAGTACTTC. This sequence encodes CASGTSGRALGEQYF.

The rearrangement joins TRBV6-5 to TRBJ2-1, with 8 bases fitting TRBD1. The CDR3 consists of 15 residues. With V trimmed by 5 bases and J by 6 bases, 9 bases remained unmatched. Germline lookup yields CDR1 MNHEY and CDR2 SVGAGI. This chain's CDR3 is CASSKQTGAGNEQFF. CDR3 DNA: TGTGCCAGCAGTAAACAGACAGGGGCTGGCAATGAGCAGTTCTTC.

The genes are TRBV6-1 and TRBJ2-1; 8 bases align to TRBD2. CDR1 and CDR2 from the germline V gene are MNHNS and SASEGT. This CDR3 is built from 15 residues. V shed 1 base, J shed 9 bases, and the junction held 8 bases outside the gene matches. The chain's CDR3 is CASSEGGGRYGEQFF. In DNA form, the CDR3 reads TGTGCCAGCAGTGAAGGGGGCGGGAGGTATGGTGAGCAGTTCTTC.

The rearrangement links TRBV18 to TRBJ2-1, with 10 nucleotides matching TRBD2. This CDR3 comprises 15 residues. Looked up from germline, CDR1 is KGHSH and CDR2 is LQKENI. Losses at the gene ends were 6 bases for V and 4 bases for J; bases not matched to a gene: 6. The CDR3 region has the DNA TGTGCCAGCTCGCCTAGCGGGAGTCCGTACAATGAGCAGTTCTTC. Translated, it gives CASSPSGSPYNEQFF.

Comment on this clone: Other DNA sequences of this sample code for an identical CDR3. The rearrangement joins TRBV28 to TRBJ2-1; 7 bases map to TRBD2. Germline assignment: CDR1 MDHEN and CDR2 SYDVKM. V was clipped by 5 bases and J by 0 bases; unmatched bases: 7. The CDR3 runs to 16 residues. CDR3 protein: CASSLLGGSSYNEQFF. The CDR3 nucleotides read TGTGCCAGCAGTCTCCTGGGCGGGAGCTCCTACAATGAGCAGTTCTTC.

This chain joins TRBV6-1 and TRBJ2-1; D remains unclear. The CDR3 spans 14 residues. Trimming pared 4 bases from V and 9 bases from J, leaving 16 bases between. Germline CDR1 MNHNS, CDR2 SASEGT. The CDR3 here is CASSVRPSQSEQFF. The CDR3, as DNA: TGTGCCAGCAGTGTTAGACCTAGTCAGAGTGAGCAGTTCTTC.